This T cell receptor beta chain derives from a study of blood T cells in healthy people across ages (dated by TCRdb to 2015 to 2017). Background for the entire study: In model experiments, template switching captured roughly one uniquely barcoded TCR beta cDNA molecule for every two T cells. Two additional independent replicas of 1 million unique cDNA reads from the same blood draw were analyzed for two donors (one aged 18 to 30 and one aged 80 or older). To track age-related changes in TCR beta repertoire diversity, the study relied on deep sequencing normalized with unique cDNA molecular identifiers. Four age groups were formed from the donors: young (average roughly 15 years), middle-aged (just under 40), aged (over 55) and long-lived (roughly 81). To avoid experimental bias, donors of different ages were randomly spread across the sequencing lanes.

Findings and caveats that apply to the study as a whole: Conclusive comparison of naive and antigen-experienced compartments was prevented by the profiling of bulk unsorted PBMCs. Because donor CMV infection status was unknown, age-related changes in expanded clonotypes were potentially confounded. Estimates of total diversity based on one million sequenced T cells were regarded as lower bounds and as underestimates. The percentage of naive T cells measured by flow cytometry correlated strongly with observed TCR beta diversity. Compared with the aged group, the long-lived group had more naive CD4+ T cells, fewer expanded clones and increased TCR diversity, a pattern suggesting age selection. As age increased, observed TCR beta diversity per million T cells dropped in a roughly linear way, and a significant reduction was already evident by age about 40.

For this clonotype: Its target antigen remains unknown. Within one base of it there is no much larger clone, and no base qualities were kept.

From the germline V gene, CDR1 is MDHEN and CDR2 is SYDVKM. Between the V and J ends, shortened by 6 bases and 5 bases respectively, the junction contains 9 bases. From the cysteine up to the phenylalanine, the CDR3 has a length of 12 residues. The sequence is cut down to CDR3 DNA, 36 bases in frame from base 1. Library generation was performed with 5' RACE. A second roughly 6 to 11 cycle PCR used a sample-barcoded 5' primer and a J-beta primer mix. A unique molecular identifier was introduced onto each TCR beta cDNA molecule by a template-switch 5' adaptor carrying 12 random nucleotides. Each sample yielded at least 2.5 million CDR3-containing paired-end reads. The Mint cDNA synthesis kit, primed by a TRBC-specific oligonucleotide, was used to synthesize first-strand cDNA from all RNA. Following uracil-DNA glycosylase treatment, all cDNA underwent a first 18-cycle PCR with the universal primers M1SS and BC2_uni_R. The original pipeline was this. Each sample was normalized by randomly selecting 1 million high-quality reads, each carrying a distinct molecular identifier. Reads sharing molecular identifiers were discarded rather than binned into consensus sequences. MiTCR, run with a Q25 quality threshold and the strictest error-elimination algorithm, handled CDR3 identification, clonotype clustering and error correction. A nonparametric unseen species model using Euler transformation provided a lower-bound estimate of total TCR beta diversity. TCRdb reprocessing: public reads trimmed at Q25 with fastp, clones called with MiXCR, in-frame beta chains kept. All rows with the same CDR3 protein become a single entry with the most common DNA and genes. These V and J calls originate from TCRdb's pipeline instead of the authors' own analysis. For this sample there are some 1,800,000 distinct CDR3 sequences; roughly 43% appear just once. The biggest ten clones account for 20% to 25% of the sample.

The donors were 40 or so Caucasian individuals from Russia, aged about 6 to 100 years, who were systemically healthy. Approximately 9.3 milliliters of peripheral blood were collected from each donor into EDTA-treated Vacutainer tubes. PBMCs were isolated by Ficoll-Paque density-gradient centrifugation, with at least 6 million obtained per sample. Trizol reagent was used to extract total RNA from the PBMCs, yielding at least 5 micrograms per sample. The percentages of naive CD45RAhigh/CD27high T cells were determined by flow cytometry on a PBMC aliquot from every donor. Recombination linked TRBV28 to TRBJ2-3; TRBD1 is possibly the D segment (5 matching bases). The material sequenced was blood. The clonotype was recovered from a human donor in good health. This receptor carries the CDR3 CASSRAEDTQYF. In nucleotides, the sequence is TGTGCCAGCAGCAGGGCAGAAGATACGCAGTATTTT.